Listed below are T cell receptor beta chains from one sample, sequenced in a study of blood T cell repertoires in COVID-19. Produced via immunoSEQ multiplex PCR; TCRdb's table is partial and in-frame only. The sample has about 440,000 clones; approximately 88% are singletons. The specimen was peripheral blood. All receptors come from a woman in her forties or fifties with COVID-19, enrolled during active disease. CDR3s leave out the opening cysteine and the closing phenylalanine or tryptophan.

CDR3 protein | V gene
ASSYRDRGAEAF | TRBV6-5
ASYPGAPSEAF | TRBV6-5
ASSQDLNTGSSPLH | TRBV4-1
ASSLATSGVYNEQF | TRBV5-1
ASSFTPTTSEQY | TRBV11-2
SARVRNEQF | TRBV20-1
ASSLSGANQPQH | TRBV28
ASSLGQLSNQPQH | TRBV5-8
ASSVVDIGNTIY | TRBV9
ASSLVGQLSSGANVLT | TRBV11-2
SVGTGEVNSPLH | TRBV29-1
ASSQNYGYT | TRBV7-9
ASSYANYGYT | TRBV6-2/TRBV6-3
ASSLQSGYEQY | TRBV7-9
ASSRGTSGDTDTQY | TRBV5-1
ASSLTQKSDTQY | TRBV13
ASSPRGGPPLYGYT | TRBV7-9
ASSQDRGRDGYT | TRBV11-2
AWSGGHNQPQH | TRBV30
ASSTGDTIY | TRBV28
ASSPDIGTNEKLF | TRBV7-2
ASSPLTDTYGYT | TRBV18
ASSPSPASGGGGEQY | TRBV18
ARTTSYEQY | TRBV10-3
ASSTTERTGYGYT | TRBV19
ASRPPAGQMNTEAF | TRBV5-5
ASSDFAGYT | TRBV25-1
ASSLAGQGTQY | TRBV7-3
ASSSHGTSEAF | TRBV5-1
ASSKPGQGSHEQY | TRBV5-1
AWTTGWENGYT | TRBV30
ASSEVGARSTEAF | TRBV2
ASSSGDGNTIY | TRBV12-3/TRBV12-4
ASTGVGRDGYGYT | TRBV2
ASRAQGDTEAF | TRBV6-5
ASSPIRVQTYGKLF | TRBV7-8
ASSLLTLLGGNSPLH | TRBV5-8
ASSLSRQEETQY | TRBV5-1
ASSLEDGGYNEQF | TRBV7-2
ASSSRDRTNEKLF | TRBV19
ASRTTGSYGYT | TRBV2
ASSLAPGGWEKLF | TRBV7-2
ASSLNGGPAYEQY | TRBV5-1
ASSISRDRGTYGYT | TRBV19
ACTPGGHGTDTQY | TRBV30
ASGPTYEGNSGIGYGYT | TRBV12-5
AWSVPMTGGGTEAF | TRBV30
ATSRDRGRDEQF | TRBV24-1
ASSFGQGEAF | TRBV5-1
ASSLPRAILRGLNTEAF | TRBV4-1
SARLTDTQY | TRBV20-1